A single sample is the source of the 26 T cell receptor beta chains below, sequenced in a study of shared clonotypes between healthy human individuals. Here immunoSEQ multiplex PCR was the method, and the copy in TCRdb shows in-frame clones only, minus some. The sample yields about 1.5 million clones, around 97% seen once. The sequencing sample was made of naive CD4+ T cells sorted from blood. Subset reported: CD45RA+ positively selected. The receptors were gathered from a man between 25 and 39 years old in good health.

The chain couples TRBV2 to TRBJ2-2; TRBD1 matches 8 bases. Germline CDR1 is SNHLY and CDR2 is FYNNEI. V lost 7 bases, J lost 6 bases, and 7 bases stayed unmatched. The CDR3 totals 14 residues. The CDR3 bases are TGTGCCAGCAATGGACAGGGTATACCCGGGGAGCTGTTTTTT. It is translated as CASNGQGIPGELFF.

The chain's CDR3 is CASSYSAGLNQPQHF. The CDR3 region has the DNA TGTGCCAGCAGTTACTCGGCAGGACTAAATCAGCCCCAGCATTTT. The gene calls are TRBV6-5 and TRBJ1-5; D gene ambiguous. This CDR3 has 15 residues. The germline CDR1 and CDR2 sequences are MNHEY and SVGAGI. V gave up 0 bases and J gave up 4 bases, with 10 bases separating them.

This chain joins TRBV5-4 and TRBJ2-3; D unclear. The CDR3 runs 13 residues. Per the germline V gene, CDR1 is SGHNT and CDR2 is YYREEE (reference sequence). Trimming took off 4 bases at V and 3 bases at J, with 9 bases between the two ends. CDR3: CASSDLVTDTQYF. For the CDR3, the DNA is TGTGCCAGCAGCGACCTAGTAACAGATACGCAGTATTTT.

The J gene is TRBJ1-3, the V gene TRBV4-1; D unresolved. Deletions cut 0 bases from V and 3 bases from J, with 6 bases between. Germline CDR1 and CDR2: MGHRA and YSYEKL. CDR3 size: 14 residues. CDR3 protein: CASSQEGRGNTIYF. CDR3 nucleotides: TGCGCCAGCAGCCAAGAGGGCCGTGGAAACACCATATATTTT.

The CDR3, as DNA: TGTGCCAGCACCGGGAGGCGGGAACAAGAGACCCAGTACTTC. Protein product: CASTGRREQETQYF. The V and J genes are TRBV7-6 and TRBJ2-5; 7 nucleotides agree with TRBD2. V lost 7 bases and J lost 2; bases outside the gene matches: 7. CDR3 length: 14 residues. Germline V gene lookup returns CDR1 SGHVS and CDR2 FNYEAQ.

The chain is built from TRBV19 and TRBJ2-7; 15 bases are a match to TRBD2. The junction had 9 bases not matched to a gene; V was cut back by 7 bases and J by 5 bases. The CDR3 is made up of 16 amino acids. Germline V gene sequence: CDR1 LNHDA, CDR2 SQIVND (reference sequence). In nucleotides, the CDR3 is TGTGCCAGTAATGGGGGGACTAGCGGGAGGTTCAACGAGCAGTACTTC. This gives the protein CASNGGTSGRFNEQYF.

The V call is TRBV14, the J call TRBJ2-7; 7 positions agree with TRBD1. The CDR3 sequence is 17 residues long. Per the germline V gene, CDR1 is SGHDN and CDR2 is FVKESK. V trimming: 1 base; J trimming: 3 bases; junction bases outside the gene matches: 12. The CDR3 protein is CASSQVSGWDSVYEQYF. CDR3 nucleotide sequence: TGTGCCAGCAGCCAAGTTTCTGGGTGGGACAGCGTCTACGAGCAGTACTTC.

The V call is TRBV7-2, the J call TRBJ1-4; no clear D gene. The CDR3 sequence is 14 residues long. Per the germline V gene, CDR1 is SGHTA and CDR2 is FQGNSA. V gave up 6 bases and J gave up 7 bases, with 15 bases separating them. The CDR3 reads CASRNRVGGEKLFF. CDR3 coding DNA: TGTGCCAGCAGGAATAGAGTTGGAGGTGAAAAACTGTTTTTT.

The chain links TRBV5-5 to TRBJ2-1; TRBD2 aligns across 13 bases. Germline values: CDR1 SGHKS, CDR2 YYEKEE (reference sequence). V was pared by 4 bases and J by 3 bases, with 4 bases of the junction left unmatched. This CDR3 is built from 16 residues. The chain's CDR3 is CASSLGLAGVYNEQFF. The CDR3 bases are TGTGCCAGCAGCCTAGGACTAGCGGGAGTCTACAATGAGCAGTTCTTC.

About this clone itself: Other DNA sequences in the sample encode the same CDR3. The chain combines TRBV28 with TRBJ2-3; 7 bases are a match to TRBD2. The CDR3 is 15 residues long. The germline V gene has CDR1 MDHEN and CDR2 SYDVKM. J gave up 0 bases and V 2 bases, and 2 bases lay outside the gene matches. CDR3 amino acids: CASSLAGVSTDTQYF. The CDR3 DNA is TGTGCCAGCAGTTTAGCGGGAGTAAGCACAGATACGCAGTATTTT. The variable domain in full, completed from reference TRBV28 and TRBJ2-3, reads DVKVTQSSRYLVKRTGEKVFLECVQDMDHENMFWYRQDPGLGLRLIYFSYDVKMKEKGDIPEGYSVSREKKERFSLILESASTNQTSMYLCASSLAGVSTDTQYFGPGTRLTVL.

CDR3 nucleotide sequence: TGTGCCAGCAGGCTTGACAGGACAGAGCAGTTCTTC. Translated: CASRLDRTEQFF. This chain joins TRBV2 and TRBJ2-1; D is possibly TRBD1 (6 bases). Germline CDR1 is SNHLY and CDR2 is FYNNEI. V lost 6 bases to trimming and J lost 10 bases, with 13 bases between them. The length of the CDR3 is 12 residues.

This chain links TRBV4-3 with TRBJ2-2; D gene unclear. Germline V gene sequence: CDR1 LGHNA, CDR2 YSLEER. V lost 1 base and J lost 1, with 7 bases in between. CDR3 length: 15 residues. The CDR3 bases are TGCGCCAGCAGCCAAGCGCCAGGGAACACCGGGGAGCTGTTTTTT. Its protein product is CASSQAPGNTGELFF.

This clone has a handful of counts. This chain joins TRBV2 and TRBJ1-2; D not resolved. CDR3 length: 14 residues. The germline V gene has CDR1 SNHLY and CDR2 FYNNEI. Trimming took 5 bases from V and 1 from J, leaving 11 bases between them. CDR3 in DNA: TGTGCCAGCAGTCGGAACACGGATAACTATGGCTACACCTTC. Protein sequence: CASSRNTDNYGYTF. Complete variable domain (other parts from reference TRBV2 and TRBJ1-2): EPEVTQTPSHQVTQMGQEVILRCVPISNHLYFYWYRQILGQKVEFLVSFYNNEISEKSEIFDDQFSVERPDGSNFTLKIRSTKLEDSAMYFCASSRNTDNYGYTFGSGTRLTVV.

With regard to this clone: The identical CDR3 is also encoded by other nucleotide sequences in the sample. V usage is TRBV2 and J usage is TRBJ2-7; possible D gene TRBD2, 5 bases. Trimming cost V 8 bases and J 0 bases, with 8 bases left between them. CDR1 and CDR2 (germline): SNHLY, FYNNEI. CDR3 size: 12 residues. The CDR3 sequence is CASRADSYEQYF. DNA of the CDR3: TGTGCCAGCCGAGCGGACTCCTACGAGCAGTACTTC.

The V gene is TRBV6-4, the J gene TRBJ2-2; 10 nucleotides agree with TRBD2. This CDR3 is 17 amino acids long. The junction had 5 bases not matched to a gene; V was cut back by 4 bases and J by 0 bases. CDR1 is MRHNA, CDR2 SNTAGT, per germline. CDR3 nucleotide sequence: TGTGCCAGCAGTGTACTAGCGGGACTCACGAACACCGGGGAGCTGTTTTTT. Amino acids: CASSVLAGLTNTGELFF.

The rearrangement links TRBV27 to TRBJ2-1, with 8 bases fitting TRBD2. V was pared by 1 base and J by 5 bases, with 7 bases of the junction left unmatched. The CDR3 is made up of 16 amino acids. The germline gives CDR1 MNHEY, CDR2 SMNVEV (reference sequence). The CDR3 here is CASSLLRGAGDNEQFF. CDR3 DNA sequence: TGTGCCAGCAGTTTATTAAGGGGAGCGGGGGACAATGAGCAGTTCTTC.

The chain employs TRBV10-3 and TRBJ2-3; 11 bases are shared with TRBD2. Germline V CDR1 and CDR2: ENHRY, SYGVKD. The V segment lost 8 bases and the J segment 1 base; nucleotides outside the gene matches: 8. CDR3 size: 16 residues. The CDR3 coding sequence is TGTGCCATCGCAAAGACTAGCGGGATGGGCACAGATACGCAGTATTTT. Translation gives CAIAKTSGMGTDTQYF.

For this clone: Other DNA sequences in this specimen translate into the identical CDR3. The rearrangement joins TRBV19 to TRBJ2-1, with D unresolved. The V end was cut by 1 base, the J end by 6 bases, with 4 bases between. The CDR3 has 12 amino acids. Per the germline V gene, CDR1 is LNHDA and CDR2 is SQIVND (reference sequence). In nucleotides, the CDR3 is TGTGCCAGTAGTATAGTCGGCAATGAGCAGTTCTTC. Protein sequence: CASSIVGNEQFF.

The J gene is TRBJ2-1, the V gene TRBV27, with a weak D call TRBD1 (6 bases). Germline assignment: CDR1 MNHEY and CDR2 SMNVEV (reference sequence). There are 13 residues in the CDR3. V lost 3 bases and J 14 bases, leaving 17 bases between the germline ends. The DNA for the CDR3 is TGTGCCAGCAGTTTCCTCCTTCGAGGGGGTGAGTTCTTC. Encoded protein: CASSFLLRGGEFF.

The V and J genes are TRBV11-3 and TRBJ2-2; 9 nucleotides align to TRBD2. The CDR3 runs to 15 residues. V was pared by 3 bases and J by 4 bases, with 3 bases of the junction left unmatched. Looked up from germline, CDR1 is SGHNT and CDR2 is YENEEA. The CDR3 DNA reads TGTGCCAGCAGCTTCCTAGCGGGATCCACCGGGGAGCTGTTTTTT. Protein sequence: CASSFLAGSTGELFF.

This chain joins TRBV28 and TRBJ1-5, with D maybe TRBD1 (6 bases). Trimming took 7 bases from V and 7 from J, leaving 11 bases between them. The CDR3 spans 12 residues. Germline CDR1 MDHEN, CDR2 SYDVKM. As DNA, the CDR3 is TGTGCCAGCACGGGGGCTGGGCAGCCCCAGCATTTT. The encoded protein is CASTGAGQPQHF.

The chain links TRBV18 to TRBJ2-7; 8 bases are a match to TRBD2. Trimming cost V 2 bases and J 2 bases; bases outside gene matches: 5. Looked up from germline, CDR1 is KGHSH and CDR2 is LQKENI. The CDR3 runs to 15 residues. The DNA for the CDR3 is TGTGCCAGCTCACCATACAGCGGGAGTACCTACGAGCAGTACTTC. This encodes CASSPYSGSTYEQYF.

The CDR3 spells CASTRTGGSEKLFF. The CDR3 DNA sequence: TGTGCCAGCACCAGGACAGGGGGCAGTGAAAAACTGTTTTTT. The chain recombines TRBV7-9 with TRBJ1-4; 11 positions agree with TRBD1. The CDR3 is 14 amino acids. Germline V gene sequence: CDR1 SEHNR, CDR2 FQNEAQ (reference sequence). Trimming cost V 7 bases and J 7 bases; bases outside gene matches: 5.

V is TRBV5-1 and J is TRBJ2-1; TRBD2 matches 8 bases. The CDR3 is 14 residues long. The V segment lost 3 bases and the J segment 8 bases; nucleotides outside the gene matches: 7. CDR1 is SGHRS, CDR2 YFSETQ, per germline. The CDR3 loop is CASSWAGGLDEQFF. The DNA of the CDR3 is TGCGCCAGCAGCTGGGCGGGAGGTTTGGATGAGCAGTTCTTC.

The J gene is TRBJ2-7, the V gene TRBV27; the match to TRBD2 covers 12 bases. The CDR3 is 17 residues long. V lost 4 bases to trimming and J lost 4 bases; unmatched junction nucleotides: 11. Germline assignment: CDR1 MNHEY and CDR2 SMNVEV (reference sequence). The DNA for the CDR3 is TGTGCCAGCAGTTCCGTGACTAGCGGGGGACGGATTTACGAGCAGTACTTC. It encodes CASSSVTSGGRIYEQYF.

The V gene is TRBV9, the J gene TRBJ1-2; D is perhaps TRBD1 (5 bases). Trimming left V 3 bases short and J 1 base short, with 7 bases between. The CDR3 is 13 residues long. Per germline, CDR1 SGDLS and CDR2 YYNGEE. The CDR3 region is CASSAQVNYGYTF. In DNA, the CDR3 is TGTGCCAGCAGCGCACAGGTTAACTATGGCTACACCTTC.